This passage covers 2 T cell receptor beta chains from one sample sequenced in a study of somatic mutations in cytotoxic T cells in rheumatoid arthritis. TCRdb keeps only in-frame clones here, not all; method: immunoSEQ multiplex PCR. The table lists approximately 17,000 clones, about four fifths of them singletons, with 15% to 20% in the top ten. The sample consisted of CD8+ T cells sorted from blood. These receptors were taken from an adult with rheumatoid arthritis.

The CDR3 DNA sequence: TGTGCCAGCAGGCCACAGGGCTTTGGAGAAAAACTGTTTTTT. Encoded protein: CASRPQGFGEKLFF. This chain uses TRBV7-9 with TRBJ1-4; D is possibly TRBD1 (6 bases). Germline CDR1 SEHNR, CDR2 FQNEAQ (reference sequence). CDR3 length: 14 amino acids. Trimming cost V 6 bases and J 8 bases, with 16 bases left between them.

The chain combines TRBV19 with TRBJ1-6; D remains ambiguous. CDR1 and CDR2 (germline): LNHDA, SQIVND (reference sequence). Trimming left V 5 bases short and J 4 bases short, with 3 bases between. The CDR3 totals 12 residues. The CDR3 protein is CASSPYNSPLHF. DNA of the CDR3: TGTGCCAGTAGTCCTTATAATTCACCCCTCCACTTT.